This entry describes one T cell receptor beta chain. TCRdb's copy holds only in-frame clones and misses some; the assay was immunoSEQ multiplex PCR. The data show 640,000 or so clones, 80% to 90% seen once. Unmatched junction bases numbered 3, after V lost 1 base and J lost 5 bases. Per germline, CDR1 SGHDN and CDR2 FVKESK. This CDR3 has 14 amino acids. These data come from a study of shared T cell receptors in the human thymus. These data were also reused for a study on human thymus T cells. That work contributes: Thymus pieces cut out during corrective heart surgery were the tissue that was used.

Sequenced input: thymocytes. The sequence was collected from a boy under two years old with a congenital heart defect. J is TRBJ2-7 and V is TRBV14, with 9 positions matching TRBD2. CDR3 DNA sequence: TGTGCCAGCAGCCAAGCTAGCGGGACTGACGAGCAGTACTTC. This encodes CASSQASGTDEQYF.